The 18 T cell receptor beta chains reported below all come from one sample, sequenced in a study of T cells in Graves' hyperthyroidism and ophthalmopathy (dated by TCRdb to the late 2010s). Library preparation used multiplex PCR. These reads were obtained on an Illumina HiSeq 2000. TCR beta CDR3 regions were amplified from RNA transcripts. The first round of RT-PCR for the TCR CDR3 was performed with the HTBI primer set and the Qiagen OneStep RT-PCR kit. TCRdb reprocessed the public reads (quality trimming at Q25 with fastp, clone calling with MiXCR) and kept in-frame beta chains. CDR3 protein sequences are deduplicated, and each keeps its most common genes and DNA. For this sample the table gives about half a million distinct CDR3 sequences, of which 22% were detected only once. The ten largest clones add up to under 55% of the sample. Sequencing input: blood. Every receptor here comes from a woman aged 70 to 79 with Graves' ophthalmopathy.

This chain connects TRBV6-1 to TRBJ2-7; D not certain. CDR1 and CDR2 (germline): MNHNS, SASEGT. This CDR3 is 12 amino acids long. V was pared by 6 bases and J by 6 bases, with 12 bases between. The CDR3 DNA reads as TGTGCCAGCAGCCGCGACCCTGGCGAGCAGTACTTC. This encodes CASSRDPGEQYF.

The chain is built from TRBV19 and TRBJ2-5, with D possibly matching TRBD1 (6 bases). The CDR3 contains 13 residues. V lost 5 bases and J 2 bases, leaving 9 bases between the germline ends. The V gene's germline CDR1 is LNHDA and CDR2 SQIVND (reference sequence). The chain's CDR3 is CASSYRVQETQYF. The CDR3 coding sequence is TGTGCCAGTAGTTACAGGGTACAAGAGACCCAGTACTTC. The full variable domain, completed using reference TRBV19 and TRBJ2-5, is DGGITQSPKYLFRKEGQNVTLSCEQNLNHDAMYWYRQDPGQGLRLIYYSQIVNDFQKGDIAEGYSVSREKKESFPLTVTSAQKNPTAFYLCASSYRVQETQYFGPGTRLLVL.

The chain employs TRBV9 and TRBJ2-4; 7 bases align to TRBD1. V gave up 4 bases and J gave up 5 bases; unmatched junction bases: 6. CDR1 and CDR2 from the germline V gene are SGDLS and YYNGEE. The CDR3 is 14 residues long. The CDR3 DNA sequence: TGTGCCAGCAGCACGCCCGGGACAGAAAACATTCAGTACTTC. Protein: CASSTPGTENIQYF.

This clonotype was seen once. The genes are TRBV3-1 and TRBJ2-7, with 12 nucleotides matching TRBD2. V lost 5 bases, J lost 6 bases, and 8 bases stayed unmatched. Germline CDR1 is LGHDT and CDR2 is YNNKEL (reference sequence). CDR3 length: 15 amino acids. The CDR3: CASSARLAGESEQYF. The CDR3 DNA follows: TGTGCCAGCAGCGCCCGACTAGCGGGAGAGAGCGAGCAGTACTTC.

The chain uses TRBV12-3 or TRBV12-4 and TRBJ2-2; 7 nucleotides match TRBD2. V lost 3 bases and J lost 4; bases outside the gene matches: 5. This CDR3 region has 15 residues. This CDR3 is CASSFRRESTGELFF. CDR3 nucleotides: TGTGCCAGCAGTTTTAGGCGGGAGAGCACCGGGGAGCTGTTTTTT.

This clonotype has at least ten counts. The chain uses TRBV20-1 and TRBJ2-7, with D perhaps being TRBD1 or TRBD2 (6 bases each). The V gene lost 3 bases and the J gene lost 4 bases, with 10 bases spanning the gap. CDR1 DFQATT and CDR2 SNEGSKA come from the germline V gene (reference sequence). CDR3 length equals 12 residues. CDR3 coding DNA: TGCAGTGCTAGGGGGGGCAGGTACGAGCAGTACTTC. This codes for CSARGGRYEQYF.

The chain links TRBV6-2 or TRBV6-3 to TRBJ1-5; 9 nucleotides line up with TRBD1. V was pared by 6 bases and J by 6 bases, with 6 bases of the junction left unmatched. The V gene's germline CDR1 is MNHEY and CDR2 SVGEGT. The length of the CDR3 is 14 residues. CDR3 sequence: CASRQWTGAQPQHF. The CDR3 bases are TGTGCCAGCAGGCAATGGACAGGGGCTCAGCCCCAGCATTTT.

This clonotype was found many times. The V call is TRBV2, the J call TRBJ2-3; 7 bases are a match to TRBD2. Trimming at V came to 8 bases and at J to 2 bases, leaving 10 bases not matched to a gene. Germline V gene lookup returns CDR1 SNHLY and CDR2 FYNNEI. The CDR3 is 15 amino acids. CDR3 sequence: CASEGASGYTDTQYF. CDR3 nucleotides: TGTGCCAGCGAAGGGGCTAGCGGATACACAGATACGCAGTATTTT. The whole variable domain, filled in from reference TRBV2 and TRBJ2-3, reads EPEVTQTPSHQVTQMGQEVILRCVPISNHLYFYWYRQILGQKVEFLVSFYNNEISEKSEIFDDQFSVERPDGSNFTLKIRSTKLEDSAMYFCASEGASGYTDTQYFGPGTRLTVL.

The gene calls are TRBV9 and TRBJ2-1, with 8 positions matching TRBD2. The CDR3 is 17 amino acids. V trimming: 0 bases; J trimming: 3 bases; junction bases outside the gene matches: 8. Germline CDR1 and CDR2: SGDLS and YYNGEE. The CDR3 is CASSVGSEAGVYNEQFF. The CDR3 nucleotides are TGTGCCAGCAGCGTAGGAAGCGAAGCGGGAGTCTACAATGAGCAGTTCTTC.

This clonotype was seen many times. The CDR3 is CASSFDIGTGGTEAFF. CDR3 coding DNA: TGTGCCAGCAGTTTTGATATCGGGACAGGGGGGACTGAAGCTTTCTTT. The rearrangement links TRBV28 to TRBJ1-1; TRBD1 aligns across 11 bases. J gave up 5 bases and V 3 bases, and 8 bases lay outside the gene matches. The CDR3 is 16 residues long. In germline, CDR1 is MDHEN, CDR2 SYDVKM.

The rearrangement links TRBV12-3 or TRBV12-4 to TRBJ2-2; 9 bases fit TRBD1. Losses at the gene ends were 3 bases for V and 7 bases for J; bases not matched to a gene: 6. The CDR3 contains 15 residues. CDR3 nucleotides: TGTGCCAGCAGTTTTCTACAGGGGGCCGGCGGGGAGCTGTTTTTT. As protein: CASSFLQGAGGELFF.

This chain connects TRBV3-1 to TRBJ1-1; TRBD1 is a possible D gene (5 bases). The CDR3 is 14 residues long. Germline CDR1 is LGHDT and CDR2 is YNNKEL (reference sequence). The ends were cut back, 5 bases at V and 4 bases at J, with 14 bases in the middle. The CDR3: CASSAASGGTEAFF. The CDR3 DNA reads TGTGCCAGCAGCGCGGCTTCCGGGGGCACTGAAGCTTTCTTT.

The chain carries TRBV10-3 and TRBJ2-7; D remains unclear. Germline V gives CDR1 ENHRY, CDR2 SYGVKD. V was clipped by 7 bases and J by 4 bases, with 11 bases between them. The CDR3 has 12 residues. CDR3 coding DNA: TGTGCCATCAAAGGTGTCGGGTACGAGCAGTACTTC. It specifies CAIKGVGYEQYF.

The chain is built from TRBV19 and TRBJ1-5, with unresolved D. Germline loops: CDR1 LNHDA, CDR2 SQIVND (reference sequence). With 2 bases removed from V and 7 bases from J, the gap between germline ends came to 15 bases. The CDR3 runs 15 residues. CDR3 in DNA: TGTGCCAGTAGTATACGGGAAAGTCCGGGGCAGCCCCAGCATTTT. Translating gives CASSIRESPGQPQHF.

CDR3 in DNA: TGTGCCAGCAGCTGGGAAGGGGGGGACTTCCCCTACGAGCAGTACTTC. It codes for CASSWEGGDFPYEQYF. The V gene is TRBV6-1, the J gene TRBJ2-7; possibly TRBD2 for D (7 bases). Looked up from germline, CDR1 is MNHNS and CDR2 is SASEGT. CDR3 length equals 16 residues. V lost 6 bases and J 2 bases, leaving 20 bases between the germline ends.

The CDR3 is CASSANGRAYEQYF. DNA of the CDR3: TGTGCCAGCAGCGCGAACGGGAGGGCCTACGAGCAGTACTTC. The V gene is TRBV9, the J gene TRBJ2-7; 8 bases line up with TRBD2. Looked up from germline, CDR1 is SGDLS and CDR2 is YYNGEE. Losses at the gene ends were 3 bases for V and 2 bases for J; bases not matched to a gene: 4. This CDR3 comprises 14 residues.

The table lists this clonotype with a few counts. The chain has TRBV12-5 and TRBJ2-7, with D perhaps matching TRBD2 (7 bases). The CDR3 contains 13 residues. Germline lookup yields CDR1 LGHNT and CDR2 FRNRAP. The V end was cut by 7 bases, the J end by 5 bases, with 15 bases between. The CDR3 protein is CASAPGRGNEQYF. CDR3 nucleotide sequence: TGTGCTAGTGCCCCTGGGAGGGGGAACGAGCAGTACTTC.

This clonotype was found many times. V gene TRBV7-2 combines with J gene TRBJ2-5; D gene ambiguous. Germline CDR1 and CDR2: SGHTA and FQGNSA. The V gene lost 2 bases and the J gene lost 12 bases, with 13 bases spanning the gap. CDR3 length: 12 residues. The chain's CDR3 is CASSLKLEVEYF. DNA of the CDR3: TGTGCCAGCAGCTTAAAGTTGGAAGTGGAGTACTTC.